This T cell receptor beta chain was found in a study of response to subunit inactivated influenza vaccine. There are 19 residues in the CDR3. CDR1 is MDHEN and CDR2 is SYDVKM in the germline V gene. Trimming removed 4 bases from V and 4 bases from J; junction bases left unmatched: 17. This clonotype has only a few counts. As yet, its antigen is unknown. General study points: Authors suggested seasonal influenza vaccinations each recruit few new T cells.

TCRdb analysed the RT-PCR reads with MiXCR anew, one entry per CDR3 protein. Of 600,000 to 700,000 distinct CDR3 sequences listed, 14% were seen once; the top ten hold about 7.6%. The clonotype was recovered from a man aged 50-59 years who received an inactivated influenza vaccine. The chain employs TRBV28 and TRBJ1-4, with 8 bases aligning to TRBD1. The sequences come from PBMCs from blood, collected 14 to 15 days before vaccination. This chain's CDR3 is CASSSTGTGLSPFNEKLFF. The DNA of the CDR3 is TGTGCCAGCAGTTCCACCGGGACAGGCCTCTCCCCCTTTAATGAAAAACTGTTTTTT.